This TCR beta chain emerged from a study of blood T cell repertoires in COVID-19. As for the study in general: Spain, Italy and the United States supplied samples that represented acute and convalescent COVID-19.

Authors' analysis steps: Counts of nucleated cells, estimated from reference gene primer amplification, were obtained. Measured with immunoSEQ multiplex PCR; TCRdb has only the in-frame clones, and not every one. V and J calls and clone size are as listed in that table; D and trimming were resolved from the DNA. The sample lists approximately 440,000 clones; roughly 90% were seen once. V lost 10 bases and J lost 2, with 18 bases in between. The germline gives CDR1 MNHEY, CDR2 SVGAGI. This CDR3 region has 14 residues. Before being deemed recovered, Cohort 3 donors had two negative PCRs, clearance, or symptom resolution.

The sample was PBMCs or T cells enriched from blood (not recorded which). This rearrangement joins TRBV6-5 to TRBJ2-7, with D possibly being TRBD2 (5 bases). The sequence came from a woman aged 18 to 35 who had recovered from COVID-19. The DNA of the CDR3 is TGTGCCACCTCGTCACGGGGTTCCACCTACGAGCAGTACTTC. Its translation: CATSSRGSTYEQYF.